This T cell receptor beta chain is from a study of T cell responses to AZD1222 COVID-19 vaccine. The study, taken as a whole, reports: The peak T cell response came first, and repertoires were sampled only after it.

Concerning this clone: No antigen is known for it.

Germline V gene sequence: CDR1 SNHLY, CDR2 FYNNEI. With V trimmed by 5 bases and J by 0 bases, 7 bases remained unmatched. CDR3 size: 16 residues. Produced via immunoSEQ multiplex PCR; TCRdb's table is partial and in-frame only. The sample lists approximately 98,000 clones; around 90% were seen once. The clonotype was recovered from an adult in good health. Sequencing was performed on peripheral blood, taken on day 0 of MenACWY control vaccination. The chain has TRBV2 and TRBJ2-3; the match to TRBD2 covers 8 bases. Here the CDR3 DNA reads TGTGCCAGCAGTTCGGTCGCGGGGGGAAGCACAGATACGCAGTATTTT. Residues: CASSSVAGGSTDTQYF.